The 21 T cell receptor beta chains given below trace back to one sample, sequenced in a study of CD8+ T cells in alopecia areata. Following extraction, RNA underwent reverse transcription to cDNA, which served as the sequencing template. Measured with immunoSEQ multiplex PCR; TCRdb has only the in-frame clones, and not every one. Counted here are about 140,000 clones, about three fifths occurring once; the ten biggest clones make up about 4.5%. The specimen sequenced was CD4+ T cells sorted from blood. Receptors were obtained from a human donor in good health.

Comment on this clone: A single base separates this from a much larger clone, so it may be a read error. Other DNA sequences in the same sample also yield this CDR3. The rearrangement uses TRBV7-9 and TRBJ2-5; D ambiguous. Germline CDR1 reads SEHNR; CDR2 reads FQNEAQ (reference sequence). This CDR3 spans 11 amino acids. V was pared by 5 bases and J by 2 bases, with 3 bases between. Here the CDR3 reads CASSLQETQYF. The CDR3 nucleotides read TGTGCCAGCAGCCTACAAGAGACCCAGTACTTC. Looking up the rest from reference TRBV7-9 and TRBJ2-5 gives the full variable domain: DTGVSQNPRHKITKRGQNVTFRCDPISEHNRLYWYRQTLGQGPEFLTYFQNEAQLEKSRLLSDRFSAERPKGSFSTLEIQRTEQGDSAMYLCASSLQETQYFGPGTRLLVL.

This chain uses TRBV29-1 with TRBJ2-1; the D gene could be TRBD1 or TRBD2 (5 bases each). There are 14 residues in the CDR3. With 3 bases removed from V and 6 bases from J, the gap between germline ends came to 15 bases. Germline V gives CDR1 SQVTM, CDR2 ANQGSEA. CDR3 loop: CSVDAAGAINEQFF. Here the CDR3 DNA reads TGCAGCGTTGACGCGGCCGGGGCTATCAATGAGCAGTTCTTC.

By share of the sample, this clone is medium-sized (0.01 to 0.1%). J is TRBJ2-7 and V is TRBV28, with D uncertain. The CDR3 consists of 14 residues. The V end was cut by 2 bases, the J end by 5 bases, with 13 bases between. Germline loops: CDR1 MDHEN, CDR2 SYDVKM. The CDR3 here is CASSLNRPKDEQYF. The CDR3, as DNA: TGTGCCAGCAGTTTAAACAGACCTAAGGACGAGCAGTACTTC.

V and J are TRBV2 and TRBJ2-7; tentative D call: TRBD1 (6 bases). V was pared by 3 bases and J by 5 bases, with 20 bases between. In germline, CDR1 is SNHLY, CDR2 FYNNEI. There are 16 residues in the CDR3. The CDR3 region has the DNA TGTGCCAGCAGTGACCTGGGGCACAGGGCTGGAGACGAGCAGTACTTC. Protein: CASSDLGHRAGDEQYF.

This rearrangement joins TRBV10-3 to TRBJ2-7, with a possible D match to TRBD2 (5 bases). The CDR3 spans 15 residues. Between the trimmed V and J ends, which lost 3 bases and 1 base, there was a span of 13 bases. The germline CDR1 and CDR2 sequences are ENHRY and SYGVKD. For the CDR3, the DNA is TGTGCCATCAGTGATACCCGGCCGGGATCCTACGAGCAGTACTTC. It encodes CAISDTRPGSYEQYF.

This sequence joins TRBV30 and TRBJ2-7; 8 nucleotides match TRBD1. Germline V gene sequence: CDR1 GTSNPN, CDR2 SVGIG (reference sequence). This CDR3 has 13 residues. This chain's CDR3 is CASGGAGSYEQYF. In nucleotides, the CDR3 is TGTGCGTCAGGGGGCGCGGGCTCCTACGAGCAGTACTTC.

This chain links TRBV5-1 with TRBJ2-5, with a tentative D call TRBD1 (6 bases). Germline CDR1 and CDR2: SGHRS and YFSETQ. CDR3 length: 14 amino acids. V dropped 3 bases and J dropped 2 bases, with 11 bases sitting between them. DNA for the CDR3: TGCGCCAGCAGCTCGGGACACCCACAAGAGACCCAGTACTTC. Protein: CASSSGHPQETQYF.

This clone was detected a few times. The CDR3 loop reads CASSPMPAGIQYF. CDR3 DNA: TGTGCCAGTAGTCCGATGCCGGCGGGCATTCAGTACTTC. This chain connects TRBV19 to TRBJ2-4, with D possibly matching TRBD2 (5 bases). V was shortened by 5 bases and J by 9 bases, with 14 bases between the two germline ends. CDR3 length: 13 amino acids. In germline, CDR1 is LNHDA, CDR2 SQIVND (reference sequence).

This rearrangement joins TRBV5-4 to TRBJ1-2; 8 nucleotides match TRBD1. There are 17 residues in the CDR3. The germline V gene has CDR1 SGHNT and CDR2 YYREEE (reference sequence). With V trimmed by 5 bases and J by 4 bases, 16 bases remained unmatched. The CDR3 DNA is TGTGCCAGCAGATCCCGGACAGGGAGTGGGTTGGGCTATGGCTACACCTTC. It encodes CASRSRTGSGLGYGYTF.

The chain links TRBV5-1 to TRBJ1-2; the D gene is possibly TRBD1 (5 bases). Germline-derived CDR1 and CDR2 are SGHRS and YFSETQ. The CDR3 length is 14 residues. Trimming left V 3 bases short and J 4 bases short, with 13 bases between. CDR3 nucleotide sequence: TGCGCCAGCAGCTCAACAGGCCTCCTCTATGGCTACACCTTC. Translation: CASSSTGLLYGYTF.

This clone was observed once. This chain connects TRBV4-1 to TRBJ2-7; 7 nucleotides align to TRBD2. Losses at the gene ends were 2 bases for V and 1 base for J; bases not matched to a gene: 2. Germline CDR1 and CDR2: MGHRA and YSYEKL. There are 14 residues in the CDR3. The CDR3 DNA sequence: TGCGCCAGCAGCCAAACAGCGGGATCCTACGAGCAGTACTTC. This gives the protein CASSQTAGSYEQYF.

The rearrangement uses TRBV30 and TRBJ2-3, with no clear D. The V end was cut by 2 bases, the J end by 8 bases, with 17 bases between. There are 14 residues in the CDR3. The germline V gene has CDR1 GTSNPN and CDR2 SVGIG (reference sequence). The CDR3 bases are TGTGCCTGGAGTCCACACATGTCGGGCAGTACGCAGTATTTT. Its protein is CAWSPHMSGSTQYF.

This clone was found a few times. The V gene is TRBV25-1, the J gene TRBJ1-5; D possibly corresponds to TRBD1 (5 bases). Germline CDR1 MGHDK, CDR2 SYGVNS. The CDR3 covers 12 residues. V lost 6 bases, J lost 5 bases, and 8 bases lay in between. The CDR3, as DNA: TGTGCCAGCAGGGGCAGGGATCAGCCCCAGCATTTT. Translation: CASRGRDQPQHF.

This chain connects TRBV29-1 to TRBJ1-2; D is possibly TRBD1 (6 bases). From germline, CDR1 is SQVTM and CDR2 ANQGSEA. Between the trimmed V and J ends, which lost 8 bases and 8 bases, there was a span of 24 bases. The CDR3 extends over 14 amino acids. CDR3 in amino acids: CSSNQQGRTEGYTF. The CDR3 DNA reads as TGCAGCTCAAACCAACAGGGAAGGACGGAGGGCTACACCTTC.

This rearrangement joins TRBV9 to TRBJ2-1; D may be TRBD2 (6 bases). Germline V gives CDR1 SGDLS, CDR2 YYNGEE. The CDR3 loop spans 14 amino acids. Between the trimmed V and J ends, which lost 2 bases and 5 bases, there was a span of 11 bases. DNA of the CDR3: TGTGCCAGCAGCGTTGGGGGGTTCAACAATGAGCAGTTCTTC. Amino acid sequence: CASSVGGFNNEQFF. Filled out from reference TRBV9 and TRBJ2-1, the complete variable domain reads DSGVTQTPKHLITATGQRVTLRCSPRSGDLSVYWYQQSLDQGLQFLIQYYNGEERAKGNILERFSAQQFPDLHSELNLSSLELGDSALYFCASSVGGFNNEQFFGPGTRLTVL.

This clone was seen more than once but under ten times. V usage is TRBV28 and J usage is TRBJ2-5, with 7 bases identical to TRBD1. The germline V gene encodes CDR1 MDHEN and CDR2 SYDVKM. V lost 7 bases, J lost 5 bases, and 4 bases stayed unmatched. This CDR3 spans 12 amino acids. This CDR3 is CASMTGSETQYF. The DNA for the CDR3 is TGTGCCAGCATGACAGGGTCGGAGACCCAGTACTTC.

This rearrangement joins TRBV9 to TRBJ2-2, with 7 bases matching TRBD1. CDR1 and CDR2 from the germline V gene are SGDLS and YYNGEE. Trimming cost V 3 bases and J 1 base; bases outside gene matches: 0. The CDR3 is 14 residues long. The CDR3 DNA reads as TGTGCCAGCAGCGGGACAGGGAACACCGGGGAGCTGTTTTTT. This sequence encodes CASSGTGNTGELFF.

This CDR3 reads CAWSVPVGTQYF. The CDR3 region has the DNA TGTGCCTGGAGTGTACCGGTTGGTACGCAGTATTTT. The chain combines TRBV30 with TRBJ2-3; D is uncertain. Germline CDR1 is GTSNPN and CDR2 is SVGIG (reference sequence). Trimming stripped 0 bases from V and 8 bases from J, with 9 bases between. This CDR3 contains 12 residues.

The sample holds a few counts of this clone. The chain uses TRBV21-1 and TRBJ1-5; the DNA was not compared with TRBD1, the D call given in the table. TRBV21-1 is a pseudogene. The CDR3 contains 14 residues. The CDR3 DNA sequence: TGTGCCAGCCCCGACAGGGGACGCAATCAGCCCCAGCATTTT. As protein: CASPDRGRNQPQHF.

J is TRBJ1-1 and V is TRBV30; TRBD1 is a possible D gene (6 bases). Trimming cost V 5 bases and J 5 bases, with 12 bases left between them. Germline V gene data show CDR1 as GTSNPN and CDR2 as SVGIG (reference sequence). This CDR3 has 12 amino acids. The CDR3 DNA reads as TGTGCCTGGTCACAGGGCGTAACTGAAGCTTTCTTT. Translation: CAWSQGVTEAFF.

This chain joins TRBV29-1 and TRBJ2-6, with D hard to call. Germline assignment: CDR1 SQVTM and CDR2 ANQGSEA. Trimming left V 7 bases short and J 5 bases short, with 6 bases between. The CDR3 covers 11 residues. Here the CDR3 reads CSAERANVLTF. Here the CDR3 DNA reads TGCAGCGCTGAGAGGGCCAACGTCCTGACTTTC.